The 8 T cell receptor beta chains listed next were all sequenced from one sample in a study of T cells in women clearing cervical HPV infection. Libraries were prepared by immunoSEQ multiplex PCR; TCRdb keeps only in-frame clonotypes and omits some of them. The sample table sets out approximately 40,000 clones. Sequencing was performed on blood buffy coat. The receptors come from a woman aged 18-69 years with a cervical HPV16 infection that either progressed to CIN3+ or cleared (not recorded which).

As to this clone: The CDR3 end lies 3 residues beyond the end of the read and is filled in from the germline J gene. This chain uses TRBV5-4 with TRBJ2-7; TRBD2 matches 11 bases. V shed 0 bases and J 2 bases; nucleotides not matched to a gene: 4. The CDR3 runs 16 residues. Germline V CDR1 and CDR2: SGHNT, YYREEE (reference sequence). Incomplete CDR3 DNA: TGTGCCAGCAGCTTGGAGGGGACTAGCGGAACCTACGAG. Residues: CASSLEGTSGTYE. From start to end, the CDR3 is CASSLEGTSGTYEQYF. Full variable domain (remainder filled in from reference TRBV5-4 and TRBJ2-7): ETGVTQSPTHLIKTRGQQVTLRCSSQSGHNTVSWYQQALGQGPQFIFQYYREEENGRGNFPPRFSGLQFPNYSSELNVNALELDDSALYLCASSLEGTSGTYEQYFGPGTRLTVT.

Notes on this clone: The read is 3 residues too short to cover the CDR3 end, so that end is filled in from the germline J gene. The rearrangement joins TRBV10-2 to TRBJ2-2, with TRBD1 matching over 9 bases. CDR3 length: 15 residues. The germline V gene has CDR1 WSHSY and CDR2 SAAADI. V was clipped by 6 bases and J by 6 bases; unmatched bases: 8. This chain's CDR3 is CASRTGTGYPGELFF. Incomplete CDR3 DNA: TGCGCCAGCAGGACCGGGACAGGGTACCCCGGGGAG.

About this clone itself: Read sequence stops 3 residues before the CDR3 end, and the germline J gene provides the missing end. The chain couples TRBV4-1 to TRBJ2-1; D possibly corresponds to TRBD2 (6 bases). V was clipped by 3 bases and J by 4 bases, with 19 bases between them. The CDR3 length is 17 residues. Germline V gene sequence: CDR1 MGHRA, CDR2 YSYEKL. The CDR3 loop is CASSHQTGDLGYNEQFF. Partial CDR3 DNA: TGCGCCAGCAGCCATCAAACCGGGGACTTAGGATACAATGAG.

On this clone: Sequencing ends 3 residues short of the CDR3 end; the germline J gene provides the rest. V usage is TRBV14 and J usage is TRBJ2-3; the D gene is possibly TRBD2 (6 bases). The ends were cut back, 4 bases at V and 0 bases at J, with 11 bases in the middle. The CDR3 runs to 15 residues. CDR1 is SGHDN, CDR2 FVKESK, per germline. This chain's CDR3 is CASSPQTRSTDTQYF. Incomplete CDR3 DNA: TGTGCCAGCAGCCCCCAGACTAGGAGCACAGATACG.

On this clone: The CDR3 is cut off 3 residues early in the read; its end comes from the germline J gene. The genes are TRBV20-1 and TRBJ1-1; a weak D match, TRBD1 (5 bases). The germline CDR1 and CDR2 sequences are DFQATT and SNEGSKA (reference sequence). V was trimmed by 0 bases and J by 0 bases, leaving 17 bases between them. The CDR3 spans 17 residues. The sequenced part of the CDR3 DNA is TGCAGTGCTAGAGATCCGGGCAGGGCGGATATGAACACTGAA. It encodes CSARDPGRADMNTE. The full CDR3 sequence reads CSARDPGRADMNTEAFF.

The covered CDR3 bases are TGCGCCAGCAGTGAGTTGTCCGGGACAGGAGGGGTTAGCGGGAACACTGAA. Its translation is CASSELSGTGGVSGNTE. The CDR3 reads in full as CASSELSGTGGVSGNTEAFF. This chain links TRBV10-1 with TRBJ1-1; 8 bases map to TRBD1. The CDR3 is cut off 3 residues early in the read; its end comes from the germline J gene. The V and J ends lost 1 base and 1 base, in that order; junction bases with no gene match: 17. The CDR3 contains 20 residues. Per germline, CDR1 WNHNN and CDR2 SYGVQD (reference sequence).

As concerns this clone: The sequence runs out 3 residues before the end of the CDR3; the remainder is reconstructed from the germline J gene. V gene TRBV18 combines with J gene TRBJ1-2; tentatively, D is TRBD1 (5 bases). Germline V gives CDR1 KGHSH, CDR2 LQKENI. The CDR3 extends over 14 amino acids. Trimming left V 3 bases short and J 6 bases short, with 14 bases between. The sequenced CDR3 bases are TGTGCCAGCTCACCCTCAGGAGGGGCTGATGGC. Protein sequence: CASSPSGGADG. The CDR3 reads in full as CASSPSGGADGYTF.

Concerning this clone: The read falls 3 residues short of the CDR3 end, and the missing part is taken from the germline J gene. This chain links TRBV29-1 with TRBJ2-1, with 9 bases fitting TRBD1. The CDR3 spans 16 residues. The ends lost 5 bases at V and 4 bases at J; junction bases unmatched: 12. Germline assignment: CDR1 SQVTM and CDR2 ANQGSEA. Incomplete CDR3 DNA: TGCAGCGTTTCTTTCTTAGGGGACAGGGTTTACAATGAG. Translation: CSVSFLGDRVYNE. The whole CDR3 protein reads CSVSFLGDRVYNEQFF.